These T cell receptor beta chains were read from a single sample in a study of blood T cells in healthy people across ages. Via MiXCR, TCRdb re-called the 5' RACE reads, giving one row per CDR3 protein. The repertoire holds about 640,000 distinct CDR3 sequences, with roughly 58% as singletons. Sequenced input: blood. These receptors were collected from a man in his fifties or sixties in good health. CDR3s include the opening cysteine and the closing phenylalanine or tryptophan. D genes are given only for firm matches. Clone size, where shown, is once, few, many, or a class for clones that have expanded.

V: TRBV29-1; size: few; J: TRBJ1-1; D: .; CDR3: CSVEQGMNTEAFF; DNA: TGCAGCGTTGAGCAGGGGATGAACACTGAAGCTTTCTTT
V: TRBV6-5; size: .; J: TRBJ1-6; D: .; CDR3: CARRSRQTAYNSPLHF; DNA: TGTGCCAGAAGGTCCCGACAGACCGCCTATAATTCACCCCTCCACTTT
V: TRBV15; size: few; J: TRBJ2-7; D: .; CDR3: CATSPDGGSQTYEQYF; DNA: TGTGCCACCAGCCCCGACGGTGGCAGCCAGACCTACGAGCAGTACTTC
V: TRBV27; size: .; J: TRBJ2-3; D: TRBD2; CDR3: CASSRLGTSSYTQYF; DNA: TGTGCCAGCAGTAGGCTTGGGACTAGCTCTTATACGCAGTATTTT
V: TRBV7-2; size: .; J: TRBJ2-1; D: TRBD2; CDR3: CASSRTSGGPSVF; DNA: TGTGCCAGCAGCCGGACTAGCGGGGGCCCCTCGGTCTTC
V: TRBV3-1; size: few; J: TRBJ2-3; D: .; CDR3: CASSQDRVPDTQYF; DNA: TGTGCCAGCAGCCAAGATCGAGTTCCAGATACGCAGTATTTT
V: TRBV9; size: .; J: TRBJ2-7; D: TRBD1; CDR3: CASSVGQGVAYEQYF; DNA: TGTGCCAGCAGCGTCGGACAGGGAGTTGCCTACGAGCAGTACTTC
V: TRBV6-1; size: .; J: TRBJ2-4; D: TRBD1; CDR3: CTSRLGQGWNIQYF; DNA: TGTACCAGCAGACTAGGACAGGGTTGGAACATTCAGTACTTC
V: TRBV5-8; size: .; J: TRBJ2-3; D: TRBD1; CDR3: CASSLGDRDSDTQYF; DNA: TGTGCCAGCAGCTTGGGGGACAGGGATTCTGATACGCAGTATTTT
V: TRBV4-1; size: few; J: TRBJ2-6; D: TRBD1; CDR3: CASSPTGGRGANVLTF; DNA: TGCGCCAGCAGCCCTACAGGGGGCCGCGGGGCCAACGTCCTGACTTTC
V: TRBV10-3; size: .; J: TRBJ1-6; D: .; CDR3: CAIRGTPSSYNSPLHF; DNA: TGTGCCATCAGAGGGACCCCGAGCTCCTATAATTCACCCCTCCACTTT
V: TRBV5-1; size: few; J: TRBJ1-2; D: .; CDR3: CASTKDGQGYGYTF; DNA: TGCGCCAGCACTAAGGACGGGCAGGGGTATGGCTACACCTTC
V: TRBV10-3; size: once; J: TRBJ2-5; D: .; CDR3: CAIRREGETQYF; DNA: TGTGCCATCAGAAGGGAAGGGGAGACCCAGTACTTC
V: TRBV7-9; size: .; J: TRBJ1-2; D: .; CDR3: CASSRESGYTF; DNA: TGTGCCAGCAGCCGGGAGAGTGGCTACACCTTC
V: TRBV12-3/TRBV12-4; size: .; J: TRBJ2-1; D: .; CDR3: CASSSIQGGSYNEQFF; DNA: TGTGCCAGCAGCTCCATCCAGGGGGGGTCCTACAATGAGCAGTTCTTC
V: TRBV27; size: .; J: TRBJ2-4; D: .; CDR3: CASGGSWEQYF; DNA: TGTGCCAGCGGGGGTAGTTGGGAGCAGTACTTC
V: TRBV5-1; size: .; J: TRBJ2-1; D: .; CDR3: CASSFSGETYNEQFF; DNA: TGCGCCAGCAGCTTTTCGGGGGAGACCTACAATGAGCAGTTCTTC
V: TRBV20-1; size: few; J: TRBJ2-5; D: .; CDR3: CSAYRETQYF; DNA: TGCAGTGCTTACAGGGAGACCCAGTACTTC
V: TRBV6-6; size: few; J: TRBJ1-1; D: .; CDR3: CASSYRVEMNTEAFF; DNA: TGTGCCAGCAGTTACAGAGTCGAAATGAACACTGAAGCTTTCTTT
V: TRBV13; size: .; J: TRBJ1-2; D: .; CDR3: CASSPRGRAYGYTF; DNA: TGTGCCAGCAGCCCGAGAGGCCGGGCCTATGGCTACACCTTC
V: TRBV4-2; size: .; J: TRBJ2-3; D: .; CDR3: CASSERLGLYRTDTQYF; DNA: TGTGCCAGCAGCGAACGACTTGGGTTATATCGCACAGATACGCAGTATTTT
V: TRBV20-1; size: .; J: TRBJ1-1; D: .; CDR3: CSAINARANTEAFF; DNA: TGCAGTGCTATAAATGCCAGGGCGAACACTGAAGCTTTCTTT
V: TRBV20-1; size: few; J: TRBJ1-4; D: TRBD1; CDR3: CSARKGAATNEKLFF; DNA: TGCAGTGCTAGGAAGGGGGCTGCAACTAATGAAAAACTGTTTTTT
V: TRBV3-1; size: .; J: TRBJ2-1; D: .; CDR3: CASSQESRNEQFF; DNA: TGTGCCAGCAGCCAAGAGAGCAGGAATGAGCAGTTCTTC
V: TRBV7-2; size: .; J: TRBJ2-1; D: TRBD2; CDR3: CASSLSGGRNNEQFF; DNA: TGTGCCAGCAGCTTATCGGGGGGGCGAAACAATGAGCAGTTCTTC
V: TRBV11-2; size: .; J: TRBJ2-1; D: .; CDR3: CASSLVSLNEQFF; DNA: TGTGCCAGCAGCTTAGTTTCGCTAAATGAGCAGTTCTTC
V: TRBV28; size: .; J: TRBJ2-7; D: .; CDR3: CASSLYQTGAPAEQYF; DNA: TGTGCCAGCAGTTTATACCAGACAGGAGCCCCGGCCGAGCAGTACTTC
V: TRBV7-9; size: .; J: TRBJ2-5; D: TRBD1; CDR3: CASSPSTGLETQYF; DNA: TGTGCCAGCAGCCCCTCGACAGGGTTGGAGACCCAGTACTTC
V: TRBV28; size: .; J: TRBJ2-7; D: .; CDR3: CASSRLGGYEQYF; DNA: TGTGCCAGCAGTCGATTAGGGGGTTACGAGCAGTACTTC
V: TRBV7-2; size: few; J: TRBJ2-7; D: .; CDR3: CASSVQGGGEQYF; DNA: TGTGCCAGCAGCGTACAGGGCGGGGGAGAGCAGTACTTC
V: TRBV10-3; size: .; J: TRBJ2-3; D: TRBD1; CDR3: CAITRQGGDTQYF; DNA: TGTGCCATCACTCGACAGGGTGGAGATACGCAGTATTTT
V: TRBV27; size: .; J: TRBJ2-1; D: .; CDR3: CACGAASSYNEQFF; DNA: TGTGCCTGTGGGGCGGCCAGCTCCTACAATGAGCAGTTCTTC
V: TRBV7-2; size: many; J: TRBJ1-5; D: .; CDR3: CASSLGPNQPQHF; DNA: TGTGCCAGCAGCTTAGGACCCAATCAGCCCCAGCATTTT
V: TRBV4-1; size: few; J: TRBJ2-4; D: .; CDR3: CASSQAPRPKNIQYF; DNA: TGCGCCAGCAGCCAAGCTCCCAGGCCAAAAAACATTCAGTACTTC
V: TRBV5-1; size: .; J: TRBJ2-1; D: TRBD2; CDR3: CASSLSSGTYQETQFF; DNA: TGCGCCAGCAGCTTAAGTAGCGGGACGTACCAAGAGACCCAGTTCTTC
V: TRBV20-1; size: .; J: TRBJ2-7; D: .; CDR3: CSARDGGSSYEQYF; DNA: TGCAGTGCTAGAGATGGGGGGAGCTCCTACGAGCAGTACTTC
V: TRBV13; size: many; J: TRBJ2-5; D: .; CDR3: CASSRVVGGRGETQYF; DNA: TGTGCCAGCAGCCGCGTGGTCGGGGGGCGAGGAGAGACCCAGTACTTC
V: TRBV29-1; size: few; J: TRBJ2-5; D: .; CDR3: CSVGWGTETQYF; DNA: TGCAGCGTTGGATGGGGTACGGAGACCCAGTACTTC
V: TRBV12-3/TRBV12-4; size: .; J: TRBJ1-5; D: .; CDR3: CASSFSGGNQPQHF; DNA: TGTGCCAGCAGTTTCTCGGGAGGGAATCAGCCCCAGCATTTT
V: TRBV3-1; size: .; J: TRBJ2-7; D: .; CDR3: CASSHTRASYEQYF; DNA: TGTGCCAGCAGCCACACTAGGGCCTCCTACGAGCAGTACTTC
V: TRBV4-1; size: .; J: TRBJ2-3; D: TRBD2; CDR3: CASSQSGTMAGGPTQYF; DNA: TGCGCCAGCAGCCAATCCGGGACTATGGCGGGGGGGCCGACGCAGTATTTT
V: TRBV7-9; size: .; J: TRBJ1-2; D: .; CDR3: CASGQSYGYTF; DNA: TGTGCCAGCGGACAGTCCTATGGCTACACCTTC
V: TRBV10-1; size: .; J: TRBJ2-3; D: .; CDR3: CASTESQHTDTQYF; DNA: TGCGCCAGCACCGAGAGCCAACACACAGATACGCAGTATTTT
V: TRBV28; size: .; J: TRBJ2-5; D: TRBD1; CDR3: CASSLLGTGVRETQYF; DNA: TGTGCCAGCAGTTTATTAGGGACAGGGGTGAGGGAGACCCAGTACTTC
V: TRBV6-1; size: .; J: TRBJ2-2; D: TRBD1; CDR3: CASSEGAGTGKTGELFF; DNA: TGTGCCAGCAGTGAAGGGGCCGGGACAGGGAAAACCGGGGAGCTGTTTTTT
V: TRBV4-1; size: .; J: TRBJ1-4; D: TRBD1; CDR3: CASNSEGATNEKLFF; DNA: TGCGCCAGCAACTCAGAGGGGGCTACTAATGAAAAACTGTTTTTT
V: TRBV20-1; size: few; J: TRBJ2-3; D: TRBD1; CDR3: CSAEHRGQADTQYF; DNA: TGCAGTGCTGAACACAGGGGGCAGGCAGATACGCAGTATTTT
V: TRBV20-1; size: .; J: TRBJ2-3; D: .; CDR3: CSARTGGTVSTDTQYF; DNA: TGCAGTGCTAGAACGGGCGGGACAGTAAGCACAGATACGCAGTATTTT
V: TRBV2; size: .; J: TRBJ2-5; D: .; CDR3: CASSDDWQETQYF; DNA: TGTGCCAGCAGTGACGACTGGCAAGAGACCCAGTACTTC
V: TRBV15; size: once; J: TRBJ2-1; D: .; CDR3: CATSSPINNEQFF; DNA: TGTGCCACCAGCAGCCCGATTAACAATGAGCAGTTCTTC
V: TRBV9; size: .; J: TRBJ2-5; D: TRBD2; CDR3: CASSGAGTSFDAQYF; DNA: TGTGCCAGCAGCGGGGCCGGGACTAGCTTTGATGCTCAGTACTTC
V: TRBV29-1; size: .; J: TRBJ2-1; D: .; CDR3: CSVGGHSSYNEQFF; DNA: TGCAGCGTGGGAGGACATAGCTCCTACAATGAGCAGTTCTTC
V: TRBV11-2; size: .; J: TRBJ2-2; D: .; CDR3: CATGGGPGGTGELFF; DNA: TGTGCCACCGGGGGCGGCCCCGGAGGAACCGGGGAGCTGTTTTTT
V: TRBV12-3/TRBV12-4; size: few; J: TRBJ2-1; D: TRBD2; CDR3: CASSLSSGVDNEQFF; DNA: TGTGCCAGCAGTTTATCTAGCGGGGTAGACAATGAGCAGTTCTTC